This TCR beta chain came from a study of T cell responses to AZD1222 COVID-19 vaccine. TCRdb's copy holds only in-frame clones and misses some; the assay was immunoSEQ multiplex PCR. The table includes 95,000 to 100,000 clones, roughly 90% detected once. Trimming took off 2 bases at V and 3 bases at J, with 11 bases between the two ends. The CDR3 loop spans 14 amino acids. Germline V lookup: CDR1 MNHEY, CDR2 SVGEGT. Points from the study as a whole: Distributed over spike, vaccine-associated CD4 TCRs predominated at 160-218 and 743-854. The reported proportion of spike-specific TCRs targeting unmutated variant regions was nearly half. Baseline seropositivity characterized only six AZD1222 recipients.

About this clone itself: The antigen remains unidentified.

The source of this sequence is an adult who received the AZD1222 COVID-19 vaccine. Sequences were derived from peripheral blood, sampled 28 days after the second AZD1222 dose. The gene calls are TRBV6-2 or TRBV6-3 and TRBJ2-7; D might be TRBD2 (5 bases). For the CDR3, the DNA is TGTGCCAGCAGTTACGGGCCGGGGAACTACGAGCAGTACTTC. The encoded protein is CASSYGPGNYEQYF.